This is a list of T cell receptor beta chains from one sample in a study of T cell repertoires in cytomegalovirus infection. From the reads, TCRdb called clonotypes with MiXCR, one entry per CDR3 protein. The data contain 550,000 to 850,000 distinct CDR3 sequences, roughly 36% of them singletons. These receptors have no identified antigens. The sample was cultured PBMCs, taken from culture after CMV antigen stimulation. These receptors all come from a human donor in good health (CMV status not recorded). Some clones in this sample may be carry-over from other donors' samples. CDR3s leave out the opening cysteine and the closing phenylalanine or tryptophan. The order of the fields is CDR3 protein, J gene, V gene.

ASSRDTGGGF,TRBJ2-1,TRBV7-4
ASSLGGGAPRNEQF,TRBJ2-1,TRBV7-2
ASIREGRTTDEQY,TRBJ2-7,TRBV2
SAPQRDRDGGNEQF,TRBJ2-1,TRBV20-1
ASSLVIGGQYGTDTQY,TRBJ2-3,TRBV12-3/TRBV12-4
AIGVSSYNEQF,TRBJ2-1,TRBV10-3
ASRETGGNYGYT,TRBJ1-2,TRBV5-4
ASVRLRGASYNEQF,TRBJ2-1,TRBV7-8
ASSFEGWGEEQY,TRBJ2-7,TRBV7-2
ASSPWDRRGETQY,TRBJ2-5,TRBV7-9
ASRKIAGPDTQY,TRBJ2-3,TRBV11-2
ASSWTQFGNTIY,TRBJ1-3,TRBV4-1
ASSPVPENTGELF,TRBJ2-2,TRBV18
ASSSNGGVREQY,TRBJ2-7,TRBV27
ASSRTGPQETQY,TRBJ2-5,TRBV7-2
ASSLMSGNTEAF,TRBJ1-1,TRBV7-6
ASSQQAGGNYEQY,TRBJ2-7,TRBV4-3
ASSFSQRFSGNTIY,TRBJ1-3,TRBV6-6
ASSESEGTYNSPLH,TRBJ1-6,TRBV25-1
ASSLALGLEGAPYEQY,TRBJ2-7,TRBV12-3/TRBV12-4
ASSNRRGYEQY,TRBJ2-7,TRBV7-2
ASTTGLAGGFPYNEQF,TRBJ2-1,TRBV12-3/TRBV12-4
ASSPGTGRSYEQY,TRBJ2-7,TRBV4-1
ASNPMAETRTQY,TRBJ2-5,TRBV6-1
ASSLLNYEQY,TRBJ2-7,TRBV28
ASRSGRSGNTIY,TRBJ1-3,TRBV7-6
ASSFIRNTQY,TRBJ2-3,TRBV7-9
ASRADSDTQY,TRBJ2-3,TRBV6-5
SVAPGGAGGTQY,TRBJ2-3,TRBV29-1
ASSFLRDTEAF,TRBJ1-1,TRBV7-2
ASCPAVGRRGYT,TRBJ1-2,TRBV4-3
ASVRNSPLH,TRBJ1-6,TRBV4-1
ASSPVADLNTEAF,TRBJ1-1,TRBV18
ASSLSRQGDLKLF,TRBJ1-4,TRBV11-2
SALGSSYEQY,TRBJ2-7,TRBV20-1
ASTLLLENNEQF,TRBJ2-1,TRBV6-2/TRBV6-3
ASSAVDWGESPLH,TRBJ1-6,TRBV2
ATSIRRGQETQY,TRBJ2-5,TRBV15
ASSPPGAGGYT,TRBJ1-2,TRBV7-8
ASRQGIDTEAF,TRBJ1-1,TRBV6-1
ASTSTMGITSTDTQY,TRBJ2-3,TRBV7-9
ASSLRSGPSSYEQY,TRBJ2-7,TRBV7-2
ASSSIWDFSYNSPLH,TRBJ1-6,TRBV19